This TCR beta chain derives from a study of CD8+CD57+ T cells in acquired aplastic anemia. Study overall: On average, sorted CD4+ and CD8+ cells gave 3 to 4 ug of DNA. General study findings and limits: The number of CD8+ CDR3 sequences shared by patients and controls was roughly 31.

Genomic DNA constituted the template upon which TCR beta VDJ and CDR3 profiling was performed. TCRdb re-called the reads through MiXCR, storing one row per CDR3 protein. The table has 150,000 or so distinct CDR3 sequences, less than 60% seen once; the top ten hold approximately 12%. CD8+CD57+ cell expansion had been shown by flow cytometry in patients chosen for sequencing. The V and J ends lost 8 bases and 1 base respectively, with 11 bases between them. The V gene's germline CDR1 is LNHDA and CDR2 SQIVND (reference sequence). The CDR3 has 13 amino acids. Note on this clonotype: The antigen remains unidentified.

This chain connects TRBV19 to TRBJ1-1; D perhaps matches TRBD1 (5 bases). The sample comprised sorted CD4+, CD8+, or CD8+CD57+ T cells (not recorded which) from PBMCs. This receptor was taken from a human donor with aplastic anemia. CDR3 in DNA: TGTGCCAGTGGACTAACAGGGAACACTGAAGCTTTCTTT. This codes for CASGLTGNTEAFF. The full variable domain, in which reference TRBV19 and TRBJ1-1 provide the parts outside the CDR3, is DGGITQSPKYLFRKEGQNVTLSCEQNLNHDAMYWYRQDPGQGLRLIYYSQIVNDFQKGDIAEGYSVSREKKESFPLTVTSAQKNPTAFYLCASGLTGNTEAFFGQGTRLTVV.